This is a list of T cell receptor beta chains from one sample in a study of cytomegalovirus exposure and HLA in healthy donors. TCRdb's copy holds only in-frame clones and misses some; the assay was immunoSEQ multiplex PCR. Of 120,000 or so clones listed, roughly 78% are singletons. Sequencing was performed on PBMCs. The receptors were sampled from a woman between 40 and 55 years old in good health and CMV-seronegative. CDR3s include the opening cysteine and the closing phenylalanine or tryptophan. A D gene is named only where the DNA matches it firmly. Clone size, where shown, is once, few, many, or a class for clones that have expanded.

j_call clone_size v_call d_call cdr3_aa cdr3_nt
TRBJ1-1 - TRBV19 - CASSAQHGANTEAFF TGTGCCAGTAGCGCCCAACATGGGGCGAACACTGAAGCTTTCTTT
TRBJ1-2 - TRBV7-6 - CASSWRPLSAANYGYTF TGTGCCAGCAGCTGGCGGCCTCTGAGTGCAGCTAACTATGGCTACACCTTC
TRBJ2-7 - TRBV4-2 TRBD2 CASSQVGGRAPYEQYF TGTGCCAGCAGCCAAGTAGGCGGGAGGGCTCCTTACGAGCAGTACTTC
TRBJ2-7 - TRBV4-3 TRBD2 CASSQGPSGNPYEQYF TGCGCCAGCAGCCAAGGACCTAGCGGGAATCCCTACGAGCAGTACTTC
TRBJ2-2 - TRBV5-1 TRBD2 CASSPSGSDTGELFF TGCGCCAGCAGCCCGAGCGGGAGTGACACCGGGGAGCTGTTTTTT
TRBJ1-1 - TRBV5-1 - CASSFAGANTEAFF TGCGCCAGCAGCTTTGCAGGGGCGAACACTGAAGCTTTCTTT
TRBJ1-3 - TRBV2 - CASSERDSATIYF TGTGCCAGCAGTGAGAGGGACTCGGCTACCATATATTTT
TRBJ2-6 - TRBV7-2 - CASSLGGRFRSGANVLTF TGTGCCAGCAGCTTAGGGGGCCGGTTCCGTTCTGGGGCCAACGTCCTGACTTTC
TRBJ1-5 - TRBV5-1 - CASSLSGNQPQHF TGCGCCAGCAGCTTGTCCGGCAATCAGCCCCAGCATTTT
TRBJ2-3 - TRBV6-5 TRBD1 CASSVAGGTDTQYF TGTGCCAGCAGCGTAGCAGGGGGAACAGATACGCAGTATTTT
TRBJ2-3 - TRBV5-1 TRBD2 CASSLEGLGFDTQYF TGCGCCAGCAGCTTGGAAGGACTAGGTTTCGATACGCAGTATTTT
TRBJ1-2 - TRBV9 TRBD1 CASSVSGGAVRAGYTF TGTGCCAGCAGCGTTTCAGGGGGCGCCGTCCGAGCTGGCTACACCTTC
TRBJ1-6 - TRBV11-2 TRBD1 CASSARTGRNSPLHF TGTGCCAGCAGCGCACGGACAGGTCGGAATTCACCCCTCCACTTT
TRBJ2-5 - TRBV28 TRBD2 CASSSQAGEETQYF TGTGCCAGCAGTTCCCAGGCGGGAGAGGAGACCCAGTACTTC
TRBJ2-3 - TRBV6-5 - CASTSTLETDTQYF TGTGCCAGCACCTCGACCCTGGAGACAGATACGCAGTATTTT
TRBJ1-2 - TRBV27 - CASSSGGRQSYGYTF TGTGCCAGCAGTTCGGGGGGACGTCAAAGCTATGGCTACACCTTC
TRBJ1-4 - TRBV7-6 - CASSSWDSSTNEKLFF TGTGCCAGCAGCTCTTGGGACTCTTCAACTAATGAAAAACTGTTTTTT
TRBJ1-5 - TRBV28 - CASSLREWVRNQPQHF TGTGCCAGCAGTTTAAGGGAGTGGGTACGCAATCAGCCCCAGCATTTT
TRBJ2-3 - TRBV6-6 - CTSCDSTDTQYF TGTACCAGTTGCGATAGCACAGATACGCAGTATTTT
TRBJ1-1 - TRBV28 - CASSTDPRVSTEAFF TGTGCCAGCAGTACGGATCCCCGGGTAAGCACTGAAGCTTTCTTT
TRBJ2-7 - TRBV13 TRBD2 CASSLRVGLAGGRYEQYF TGTGCCAGCAGTCTAAGGGTGGGACTAGCGGGAGGGCGGTACGAGCAGTACTTC
TRBJ1-4 few TRBV28 TRBD1 CASSFGDRANEKLFF TGTGCCAGCAGTTTCGGGGACAGAGCTAATGAAAAACTGTTTTTT
TRBJ2-6 - TRBV28 - CASSYRRDSGANVLTF TGTGCCAGCAGTTACCGCAGGGACTCTGGGGCCAACGTCCTGACTTTC
TRBJ2-6 - TRBV4-1 TRBD2 CASSHGLAGFSGANVLTF TGCGCCAGCAGCCACGGACTAGCGGGGTTCTCTGGGGCCAACGTCCTGACTTTC
TRBJ2-3 - TRBV27 - CASSFIPAGDTQYF TGTGCCAGCAGTTTTATCCCAGCGGGAGATACGCAGTATTTT
TRBJ1-2 - TRBV11-2 - CASSLNPSGGYTF TGCGCCAGCAGCTTGAACCCTTCGGGTGGCTACACCTTC
TRBJ2-2 - TRBV28 TRBD2 CASRLRAGGTTGELFF TGTGCCAGCAGACTGAGGGCGGGAGGAACCACCGGGGAGCTGTTTTTT
TRBJ1-1 - TRBV21-1 - CASSNQGLAFF TGTGCCAGCAGCAACCAGGGGCTAGCTTTCTTT
TRBJ1-2 - TRBV11-2 - CASSQASLFREDVGGYTF TGTGCCAGCAGCCAAGCATCATTGTTCAGGGAAGATGTGGGGGGCTACACCTTC
TRBJ2-1 - TRBV11-3 - CASSGTGWAYNEQFF TGTGCCAGCAGCGGCACAGGGTGGGCCTACAATGAGCAGTTCTTC
TRBJ2-7 - TRBV7-2 TRBD2 CASSLTSGDDLSSYEQYF TGTGCCAGCAGCTTAACTAGCGGGGACGACCTTAGCTCCTACGAGCAGTACTTC
TRBJ2-1 - TRBV7-6 - CASSASQGISYNEQFF TGTGCCAGCAGCGCATCACAGGGTATCTCCTACAATGAGCAGTTCTTC
TRBJ2-7 - TRBV6-5 - CASSYNREYEQYF TGTGCCAGCAGTTATAACAGAGAATACGAGCAGTACTTC
TRBJ2-7 - TRBV5-1 - CASSPGQGAYEQYF TGCGCCAGCAGCCCCGGACAAGGAGCCTACGAGCAGTACTTC
TRBJ1-1 - TRBV5-4 TRBD1 CASSQGGNTEAFF TGTGCCAGCAGCCAGGGGGGGAACACTGAAGCTTTCTTT
TRBJ1-2 - TRBV7-9 - CASSLGWGANYGYTF TGTGCCAGCAGCTTAGGCTGGGGAGCTAACTATGGCTACACCTTC
TRBJ1-2 - TRBV29-1 - CSVQDGYGYTF TGCAGCGTCCAGGATGGCTATGGCTACACCTTC
TRBJ2-7 - TRBV28 - CASTTGHTYRPQYF TGTGCCAGCACCACCGGACATACCTACCGCCCGCAGTACTTC
TRBJ2-5 once TRBV7-9 TRBD1 CATQGQGGETQYF TGTGCCACGCAAGGACAGGGCGGGGAGACCCAGTACTTC
TRBJ2-7 - TRBV7-2 - CASSSLARPINEQYF TGTGCCAGCAGCTCCCTAGCGAGACCTATCAACGAGCAGTACTTC
TRBJ2-3 - TRBV9 TRBD2 CASSVGTAGATDTQYF TGTGCCAGCAGCGTAGGTACAGCGGGAGCAACAGATACGCAGTATTTT
TRBJ2-7 - TRBV11-2 TRBD2 CASSFFGEGRREQYF TGTGCCAGCAGCTTTTTTGGGGAGGGTCGGAGGGAGCAGTACTTC
TRBJ1-2 - TRBV18 - CASSRRQGHNYGYTF TGTGCCAGCTCACGAAGGCAGGGCCACAACTATGGCTACACCTTC